A single sample is the source of the 23 T cell receptor beta chains below, sequenced in a study of follicular helper T cells after annual influenza vaccination. Libraries were prepared by immunoSEQ multiplex PCR; TCRdb keeps only in-frame clonotypes and omits some of them. Of some 11,000 clones in the sample, around four fifths were seen once. The source material was CXCR5- memory CD4+ T cells sorted from blood, sampled 6 weeks after influenza vaccination. These receptors were taken from an adult who received the influenza vaccine.

The chain joins TRBV9 to TRBJ2-7, with 7 bases that match TRBD1. Germline V gene lookup returns CDR1 SGDLS and CDR2 YYNGEE. The CDR3 runs to 14 residues. After removal of 0 bases from V and 3 bases from J, the junction contained 3 bases not matched to a gene. The CDR3 DNA reads as TGTGCCAGCAGCGTAGGGGGACAGAACTACGAGCAGTACTTC. Its translation is CASSVGGQNYEQYF.

V is TRBV7-8 and J is TRBJ1-1; D remains unclear. The germline V and J ends were trimmed by 4 bases and 4 bases, with 10 bases remaining between them. This CDR3 region has 13 residues. The V gene's germline CDR1 is SGHVS and CDR2 FQNEAQ. The CDR3 sequence is CASSSQVRTEAFF. DNA for the CDR3: TGTGCCAGCAGCTCTCAGGTGCGCACTGAAGCTTTCTTT.

This chain connects TRBV28 to TRBJ2-2; tentatively, D is TRBD2 (6 bases). Per the germline V gene, CDR1 is MDHEN and CDR2 is SYDVKM. Trimming stripped 5 bases from V and 0 bases from J, with 13 bases between. The CDR3 has 16 amino acids. The CDR3 region is CASSRISGTNTGELFF. The CDR3 DNA is TGTGCCAGCAGTCGAATTAGCGGTACGAACACCGGGGAGCTGTTTTTT.

This clone was counted between two and nine times. The chain is built from TRBV7-2 and TRBJ2-7, with 8 bases lining up with TRBD1. CDR1 is SGHTA and CDR2 is FQGNSA in the germline V gene. The J segment lost 6 bases and the V segment lost 3 bases, leaving 10 bases of the junction unmatched. The CDR3 length is 15 residues. CDR3 residues: CASSFIQGAKGEQYF. The CDR3 nucleotides read TGTGCCAGCAGCTTTATCCAGGGGGCGAAAGGCGAGCAGTACTTC. Supplemented by reference TRBV7-2 and TRBJ2-7, the full variable domain reads GAGVSQSPSNKVTEKGKDVELRCDPISGHTALYWYRQSLGQGLEFLIYFQGNSAPDKSGLPSDRFSAERTGGSVSTLTIQRTQQEDSAVYLCASSFIQGAKGEQYFGPGTRLTVT.

This chain joins TRBV5-1 and TRBJ2-5; TRBD2 aligns across 8 bases. Germline CDR1 is SGHRS and CDR2 is YFSETQ. CDR3 length equals 15 residues. The V and J ends lost 2 bases and 6 bases, in that order; junction bases with no gene match: 9. CDR3 amino acids: CASSFTSGPLQTQYF. The CDR3 nucleotides are TGCGCCAGCAGCTTCACTAGCGGTCCCCTTCAGACCCAGTACTTC.

J is TRBJ2-2 and V is TRBV6-6; 7 bases map to TRBD1. This CDR3 comprises 15 residues. J was trimmed by 0 bases and V by 5 bases; bases with no gene match: 3. The V gene's germline CDR1 is MNHNY and CDR2 SVGAGI (reference sequence). CDR3 coding DNA: TGTGCCAGCAGTCGGACAGGCGCGAACACCGGGGAGCTGTTTTTT. Protein: CASSRTGANTGELFF.

V gene TRBV9 combines with J gene TRBJ2-3; D not certain. V lost 3 bases to trimming and J lost 8 bases, with 19 bases between them. Germline V gives CDR1 SGDLS, CDR2 YYNGEE. This CDR3 contains 15 residues. The chain's CDR3 is CASSAAPSLVGTQYF. For the CDR3, the DNA is TGTGCCAGCAGCGCAGCCCCTTCCCTAGTAGGTACGCAGTATTTT.

This chain links TRBV18 with TRBJ2-7, with 9 bases matching TRBD1. Germline-derived CDR1 and CDR2 are KGHSH and LQKENI. The CDR3 consists of 16 residues. The V and J ends lost 0 bases and 6 bases, in that order; junction bases with no gene match: 9. The CDR3: CASSPPSSGTGSEQYF. The CDR3, as DNA: TGTGCCAGCTCACCACCGAGCTCTGGGACAGGGAGCGAGCAGTACTTC.

This chain uses TRBV10-3 with TRBJ2-1; TRBD2 matches 10 bases. The V gene end was trimmed by 11 bases and the J gene end by 9 bases; junction bases not matched to a gene: 13. The length of the CDR3 is 14 residues. The V gene's germline CDR1 is ENHRY and CDR2 SYGVKD. Written as DNA, the CDR3 is TGTGCCTCGCAGAATAGCGGGGGGTTCGGTGAGCAGTTCTTC. It codes for CASQNSGGFGEQFF.

This sequence joins TRBV6-6 and TRBJ1-2; D ambiguous. Trimming pared 5 bases from V and 8 bases from J, leaving 12 bases between. Germline CDR1 MNHNY, CDR2 SVGAGI (reference sequence). This CDR3 is built from 12 residues. For the CDR3, the DNA is TGTGCCAGCAGTGATCGTTCCGGAGGCTACACCTTC. This codes for CASSDRSGGYTF.

This clone has only a few counts. The chain uses TRBV19 and TRBJ1-5; no firm D call. V gave up 5 bases and J gave up 5 bases, with 7 bases separating them. The CDR3 is made up of 12 amino acids. CDR1 and CDR2 from the germline V gene are LNHDA and SQIVND (reference sequence). This CDR3 is CASSLLDQPQHF. CDR3 nucleotide sequence: TGTGCCAGTAGTTTATTGGATCAGCCCCAGCATTTT.

The V gene is TRBV5-1, the J gene TRBJ2-2; 7 positions match TRBD1. Germline V CDR1 and CDR2: SGHRS, YFSETQ. V trimming: 4 bases; J trimming: 1 base; junction bases outside the gene matches: 7. CDR3 length: 16 residues. The CDR3 coding sequence is TGCGCCAGCAGCCCGGTCGGACAGGTGAACACCGGGGAGCTGTTTTTT. Its protein product is CASSPVGQVNTGELFF.

The chain recombines TRBV9 with TRBJ1-2, with TRBD1 as a possible D gene (5 bases). Trimming pared 0 bases from V and 7 bases from J, leaving 10 bases between. Germline lookup yields CDR1 SGDLS and CDR2 YYNGEE. The CDR3 has 13 amino acids. The CDR3 coding sequence is TGTGCCAGCAGCGTAGACCGTGGGGGTGGCTACACCTTC. Its translation is CASSVDRGGGYTF.

This clone was seen only once. V gene TRBV30 combines with J gene TRBJ1-1; no clear D gene. The CDR3 is 11 amino acids. CDR1 and CDR2 from the germline V gene are GTSNPN and SVGIG (reference sequence). V was trimmed by 3 bases and J by 1 base, leaving 3 bases between them. The CDR3 spells CAWRENTEAFF. The CDR3 DNA reads TGTGCCTGGAGGGAGAACACTGAAGCTTTCTTT.

This chain uses TRBV14 with TRBJ2-1; a possible D gene is TRBD1 (6 bases). Trimming left V 4 bases short and J 2 bases short, with 12 bases between. CDR3 length equals 15 residues. Germline loops: CDR1 SGHDN, CDR2 FVKESK. The CDR3 here is CASSLARGPYNEQFF. The CDR3 bases are TGTGCCAGCAGCCTAGCCAGGGGACCCTACAATGAGCAGTTCTTC. The whole variable domain, remainder taken from reference TRBV14 and TRBJ2-1, is EAGVTQFPSHSVIEKGQTVTLRCDPISGHDNLYWYRRVMGKEIKFLLHFVKESKQDESGMPNNRFLAERTGGTYSTLKVQPAELEDSGVYFCASSLARGPYNEQFFGPGTRLTVL.

On this clone itself: The junction shows a germline mismatch at one end, possibly a read error. Other DNA sequences from this sample encode an identical CDR3 as well. V gene TRBV7-2 combines with J gene TRBJ2-4; 7 nucleotides agree with TRBD1. In germline, CDR1 is SGHTA, CDR2 FQGNSA. The CDR3 has 13 amino acids. The CDR3 DNA reads as TGTGCCAGCAGCTTAAACAGGGGAAACATTCAGTATTTC. Its translation is CASSLNRGNIQYF.

V gene TRBV19 combines with J gene TRBJ1-2, with D possibly TRBD1 on 5 matching bases. V lost 3 bases and J lost 4, with 9 bases in between. The CDR3 is made up of 13 amino acids. CDR1 LNHDA and CDR2 SQIVND come from the germline V gene (reference sequence). The CDR3 region is CASSITGTYGYTF. Here the CDR3 DNA reads TGTGCCAGTAGTATCACCGGGACCTATGGCTACACCTTC.

The chain couples TRBV5-4 to TRBJ1-1; D uncertain. V lost 0 bases to trimming and J lost 1 base, with 13 bases between them. Per the germline V gene, CDR1 is SGHNT and CDR2 is YYREEE (reference sequence). The CDR3 contains 16 residues. For the CDR3, the DNA is TGTGCCAGCAGCTTGGGGGCGCTTCGGGGGAACACTGAAGCTTTCTTT. Amino acids: CASSLGALRGNTEAFF.

This clone has a single count. The genes are TRBV11-2 and TRBJ2-7; weak D call: TRBD1 (6 bases). The CDR3 has 16 amino acids. Between the trimmed V and J ends, which lost 0 bases and 9 bases, there was a span of 21 bases. Germline assignment: CDR1 SGHAT and CDR2 FQNNGV. CDR3 in amino acids: CASSLDGWTAPGAQYF. Here the CDR3 DNA reads TGTGCCAGCAGCTTAGATGGTTGGACAGCCCCAGGGGCGCAGTACTTC.

This chain links TRBV6-1 with TRBJ2-5; D tentatively fits TRBD1 or TRBD2 (5 bases each). Trimming pared 6 bases from V and 3 bases from J, leaving 5 bases between. The germline CDR1 and CDR2 sequences are MNHNS and SASEGT. The CDR3 covers 11 residues. Written as DNA, the CDR3 is TGTGCCAGCAGGGGGGAAGAGACCCAGTACTTC. Its protein is CASRGEETQYF.

The chain carries TRBV6-4 and TRBJ2-2; D could derive from TRBD1 or TRBD2 (6 bases each). Germline V CDR1 and CDR2: MRHNA, SNTAGT. There are 15 residues in the CDR3. Trimming pared 2 bases from V and 4 bases from J, leaving 11 bases between. The chain's CDR3 is CASSDGGHGTGELFF. Here the CDR3 DNA reads TGTGCCAGCAGTGACGGGGGGCATGGCACCGGGGAGCTGTTTTTT.

DNA of the CDR3: TGTGCCAGCAGGACGACAGAGAAGAACACTGAAGCTTTCTTT. This encodes CASRTTEKNTEAFF. This chain uses TRBV7-8 with TRBJ1-1; the D gene is possibly TRBD1 (5 bases). Trimming shortened V by 6 bases and J by 1 base, and 12 bases separated the two germline ends. This CDR3 has 14 residues. Germline CDR1 SGHVS, CDR2 FQNEAQ.

The V gene is TRBV25-1, the J gene TRBJ2-2, with D unclear. The germline gives CDR1 MGHDK, CDR2 SYGVNS. Trimming shortened V by 1 base and J by 7 bases, and 7 bases separated the two germline ends. This CDR3 contains 13 residues. CDR3 amino acids: CASSELPGGELFF. The DNA of the CDR3 is TGTGCCAGCAGTGAATTGCCGGGCGGGGAGCTGTTTTTT.